These T cell receptor beta chains were read from a single sample in a study of blood T cell repertoires in COVID-19. Profiling relied on immunoSEQ multiplex PCR, and the TCRdb table lists in-frame clones only, not all of them. The sample shows more than 110,000 clones, about 87% of them seen only once. The sample taken for sequencing was peripheral blood. The source is a human donor in a cohort sampled during active COVID-19. CDR3s include the opening cysteine and the closing phenylalanine or tryptophan. Each record gives: D gene, V gene, clone size, J gene, CDR3 protein, CDR3 DNA. The D gene is left open where the match is weak. The listing skips clone size in some rows; elsewhere it reads once, few, many or a size class.

>-|TRBV19|-|TRBJ1-5
CASRPAGGRRNQPQHF
TGTGCCAGTCGACCCGCCGGGGGGCGTAGGAATCAGCCCCAGCATTTT
>-|TRBV6-2/TRBV6-3|-|TRBJ2-3
CASSYSVADSSTDTQYF
TGTGCCAGCAGTTATTCCGTAGCGGATTCTAGCACAGATACGCAGTATTTT
>TRBD1|TRBV11-2|-|TRBJ1-2
CASNPGQGAGYGYTF
TGTGCCAGCAACCCGGGACAGGGGGCCGGCTATGGCTACACCTTC
>TRBD2|TRBV6-5|-|TRBJ2-1
CASSYGAGGGNEQFF
TGTGCCAGCAGTTACGGAGCGGGAGGGGGGAATGAGCAGTTCTTC
>TRBD1|TRBV12-3/TRBV12-4|-|TRBJ2-6
CASSRTGQVLTF
TGTGCCAGCAGTAGGACAGGCCAGGTCCTGACTTTC
>-|TRBV12-3/TRBV12-4|-|TRBJ2-7
CASSLGLSEQYF
TGTGCCAGCAGTCTTGGACTATCCGAGCAGTACTTC
>TRBD1|TRBV5-4|-|TRBJ2-5
CASSNRDSLSQETQYF
TGTGCCAGCAGCAACCGGGACAGCCTTAGCCAAGAGACCCAGTACTTC
>-|TRBV9|-|TRBJ1-3
CASSPPGGANSGNTIYF
TGTGCCAGCAGCCCCCCGGGGGGGGCGAACTCTGGAAACACCATATATTTT
>-|TRBV28|once|TRBJ1-5
CASSFPPPGRQPQHF
TGTGCCAGCAGTTTCCCCCCCCCAGGGCGGCAGCCCCAGCATTTT
>TRBD2|TRBV11-2|-|TRBJ2-3
CASSPRASGPSTDTQYF
TGTGCCAGCAGCCCTCGAGCTAGCGGACCTAGCACAGATACGCAGTATTTT
>TRBD2|TRBV6-6|-|TRBJ2-1
CASGLAGVSGNEQFF
TGTGCCAGCGGACTAGCGGGAGTATCAGGCAATGAGCAGTTCTTC
>-|TRBV19|-|TRBJ1-5
CASSPHLQVPNQPQHF
TGTGCCAGTAGCCCGCATTTGCAGGTACCAAATCAGCCCCAGCATTTT
>TRBD2|TRBV30|-|TRBJ2-1
CAWSSGGSGDEQFF
TGTGCCTGGAGTTCTGGCGGGAGCGGCGATGAGCAGTTCTTC
>TRBD2|TRBV2|-|TRBJ2-3
CASSDSGSGLLDTQYF
TGTGCCAGCAGTGACAGCGGGAGTGGGTTGTTGGATACGCAGTATTTT
>-|TRBV7-2|-|TRBJ2-2
CASSLEPTGSGELFF
TGTGCCAGCAGCTTAGAGCCAACAGGGTCCGGGGAGCTGTTTTTT
>-|TRBV5-1|-|TRBJ2-5
CASSPTESGSETQYF
TGCGCCAGCAGCCCGACTGAAAGCGGGTCCGAGACCCAGTACTTC
>-|TRBV21-1|-|TRBJ1-1
CASSKEDPSGTEAFF
TGTGCCAGCAGCAAGGAGGACCCCTCGGGCACTGAAGCTTTCTTT
>-|TRBV6-5|-|TRBJ2-7
CASISQGKFSEQYF
TGTGCCAGCATTTCCCAGGGAAAGTTCTCCGAGCAGTACTTC
>TRBD1|TRBV2|-|TRBJ2-7
CATLTGTGQYEQYF
TGTGCCACCTTGACTGGGACAGGGCAGTACGAGCAGTACTTC
>TRBD1|TRBV6-5|medium-sized|TRBJ1-1
CASSYSRDRVTEAFF
TGTGCCAGCAGTTACTCCCGGGACAGGGTGACTGAAGCTTTCTTT
>TRBD2|TRBV5-6|-|TRBJ2-7
CASSEQAGASYEQYF
TGTGCCAGCAGCGAACAAGCGGGGGCGAGCTACGAGCAGTACTTC
>TRBD1|TRBV29-1|-|TRBJ2-1
CSVGQGKNEQFF
TGCAGCGTAGGACAGGGTAAAAATGAGCAGTTCTTC
>-|TRBV6-1|few|TRBJ1-2
CASSEVDGYTF
TGTGCCAGCAGTGAAGTCGATGGCTACACCTTC
>TRBD2|TRBV7-2|few|TRBJ2-7
CASSLAPGLAGVEQYF
TGTGCCAGCAGCTTAGCCCCGGGACTAGCGGGAGTCGAGCAGTACTTC
>TRBD2|TRBV4-1|-|TRBJ2-5
CASSQALLAPQETQYF
TGCGCCAGCAGCCAAGCCCTACTAGCGCCTCAAGAGACCCAGTACTTC
>-|TRBV7-3|-|TRBJ2-1
CASSDELARNEQFF
TGTGCCAGCAGCGACGAACTAGCAAGGAATGAGCAGTTCTTC
>TRBD2|TRBV29-1|-|TRBJ2-1
CSLVLGGGAYEQFF
TGCAGCCTTGTTCTTGGCGGGGGGGCTTATGAGCAGTTCTTC
>TRBD1|TRBV2|-|TRBJ1-4
CATHEQGKNEKLFF
TGTGCCACCCACGAACAGGGGAAAAATGAAAAACTGTTTTTT
>TRBD1|TRBV5-1|-|TRBJ1-2
CASSFSGTGGYGYTF
TGCGCCAGCAGCTTTTCCGGGACAGGGGGATATGGCTACACCTTC
>-|TRBV28|-|TRBJ2-3
CASSGLDTQYF
TGTGCCAGCTCCGGGTTAGATACGCAGTATTTT
>TRBD2|TRBV5-1|-|TRBJ2-2
CASSPTFARGANTGELFF
TGCGCCAGCAGCCCTACTTTCGCGCGGGGGGCGAACACCGGGGAGCTGTTTTTT
>TRBD1|TRBV5-1|once|TRBJ1-1
CASSPRDRGNMNTEAFF
TGCGCCAGCAGCCCAAGGGACAGGGGAAATATGAACACTGAAGCTTTCTTT
>-|TRBV3-1/TRBV3-2|-|TRBJ1-3
CASSQDRSSGNTIYF
TGTGCCAGCAGCCAAGATAGGAGTTCTGGAAACACCATATATTTT
>-|TRBV19|few|TRBJ1-2
CASSITGPTNYGYTF
TGTGCCAGTAGTATTACAGGACCTACTAACTATGGCTACACCTTC
>TRBD2|TRBV3-1/TRBV3-2|few|TRBJ2-7
CASSPPGGSGEQYF
TGTGCCAGCAGCCCCCCGGGAGGGTCCGGGGAGCAGTACTTC
>-|TRBV6-2/TRBV6-3|few|TRBJ2-6
CASSPARQGANVLTF
TGTGCCAGCAGCCCCGCGCGGCAAGGGGCCAACGTCCTGACTTTC
>TRBD1|TRBV18|once|TRBJ2-7
CASSPATGTEQYF
TGTGCCAGCTCACCTGCGACAGGGACCGAGCAGTACTTC
>-|TRBV7-8|-|TRBJ2-2
CASSITTPGELFF
TGTGCCAGCAGCATTACAACGCCCGGGGAGCTGTTTTTT
>-|TRBV6-5|-|TRBJ2-1
CASSSLTGIGEQFF
TGTGCCAGCAGCTCCTTAACAGGGATAGGTGAGCAGTTCTTC
>TRBD1|TRBV7-8|-|TRBJ1-1
CASSTGQGHTEAFF
TGTGCCAGCAGCACTGGACAGGGTCACACTGAAGCTTTCTTT
>TRBD2|TRBV5-1|-|TRBJ2-2
CASRPFSSGGTGELFF
TGCGCCAGCAGACCATTTTCTAGCGGGGGCACCGGGGAGCTGTTTTTT
>TRBD2|TRBV2|-|TRBJ2-3
CASSAGLAGGVADTQYF
TGTGCCAGCAGTGCGGGACTAGCGGGGGGTGTAGCAGATACGCAGTATTTT
>TRBD1|TRBV6-5|-|TRBJ1-6
CASNPLQGHNAPLHF
TGTGCCAGCAACCCTCTACAGGGGCATAATGCACCCCTCCACTTT
>-|TRBV5-1|-|TRBJ1-1
CASGGQLNTEAFF
TGCGCCAGCGGAGGACAGCTGAACACTGAAGCTTTCTTT
>-|TRBV28|-|TRBJ2-3
CASSLVGTQYF
TGTGCCAGCAGTTTGGTCGGTACGCAGTATTTT
>TRBD1|TRBV23-1|-|TRBJ2-5
CASSRKSTGVGEETQYF
TGCGCCAGCAGTCGCAAATCTACAGGGGTCGGGGAAGAGACCCAGTACTTC